Listed here are 23 T cell receptor beta chains from one sample, sequenced in a study of blood T cell repertoires in COVID-19. The protocol was immunoSEQ multiplex PCR, while the TCRdb copy is restricted to in-frame clones and leaves out a portion. Here the sample spans around 450,000 clones, roughly 85% being singletons. Sequences were obtained from PBMCs or T cells enriched from blood (not recorded which). The receptors originated from a woman aged 18-29 years with acute COVID-19.

This chain connects TRBV7-2 to TRBJ2-7; 7 nucleotides align to TRBD2. V lost 1 base and J lost 7; bases outside the gene matches: 10. Germline CDR1 and CDR2: SGHTA and FQGNSA. This CDR3 comprises 15 residues. The CDR3 DNA reads as TGTGCCAGCAGCTTAGAAGCGGGAAGTCGAGGTGAGCAGTACTTC. Protein: CASSLEAGSRGEQYF.

V gene TRBV10-1 combines with J gene TRBJ2-1, with 7 positions matching TRBD2. V was pared by 0 bases and J by 8 bases, with 10 bases of the junction left unmatched. Germline V gene sequence: CDR1 WNHNN, CDR2 SYGVQD (reference sequence). The length of the CDR3 is 16 residues. The CDR3 sequence: CASSESRAGRVDEQFF. The CDR3 DNA follows: TGCGCCAGCAGTGAGTCGCGAGCGGGAAGGGTCGATGAGCAGTTCTTC.

The chain has TRBV20-1 and TRBJ2-5; perhaps TRBD2 as D (5 bases). The CDR3 contains 10 residues. Germline CDR1 DFQATT, CDR2 SNEGSKA (reference sequence). The V end lost 6 bases, the J end lost 3 bases, and 5 bases lay between the germline ends. CDR3 in DNA: TGCAGTGCGCGGGAAGAGACCCAGTACTTC. As protein: CSAREETQYF.

The CDR3 DNA follows: TGTGCCAGCAGCTTACAGGGGGAGGGTAATTCACCCCTCCACTTT. Its protein is CASSLQGEGNSPLHF. The rearrangement joins TRBV6-5 to TRBJ1-6; the match to TRBD1 covers 8 bases. CDR3 size: 15 residues. With V trimmed by 6 bases and J by 6 bases, 7 bases remained unmatched. The germline CDR1 and CDR2 sequences are MNHEY and SVGAGI.

V gene TRBV19 combines with J gene TRBJ2-7; TRBD2 might be the D (5 bases). The CDR3 extends over 13 amino acids. The germline V gene encodes CDR1 LNHDA and CDR2 SQIVND (reference sequence). Trimming shortened V by 3 bases and J by 3 bases, and 9 bases separated the two germline ends. DNA for the CDR3: TGTGCCAGTAGTATGATACTAGACTACGAGCAGTACTTC. Its translation: CASSMILDYEQYF.

The chain joins TRBV19 to TRBJ1-5, with no clear D. The CDR3 totals 12 residues. The germline CDR1 and CDR2 sequences are LNHDA and SQIVND (reference sequence). Trimming shortened V by 4 bases and J by 4 bases, and 5 bases separated the two germline ends. CDR3 sequence reads: CASSKTNQPQHF. The CDR3 DNA reads TGTGCCAGTAGTAAGACTAATCAGCCCCAGCATTTT.

V and J are TRBV4-3 and TRBJ2-5, with 10 bases fitting TRBD2. The germline CDR1 and CDR2 sequences are LGHNA and YSLEER. There are 18 residues in the CDR3. V was clipped by 0 bases and J by 2 bases; unmatched bases: 9. DNA of the CDR3: TGCGCCAGCAGCCAAGATCTGGAGACTAGCGGGTTACAAGAGACCCAGTACTTC. This translates into CASSQDLETSGLQETQYF.

This clone was detected only a few times. J is TRBJ2-7 and V is TRBV12-3 or TRBV12-4; D not certain. The V end lost 2 bases, the J end lost 3 bases, and 8 bases lay between the germline ends. The CDR3 has 13 amino acids. The CDR3 here is CASSLSASYEQYF. The CDR3 nucleotides read TGTGCCAGCAGTTTATCTGCTAGCTACGAGCAGTACTTC.

The CDR3, as DNA: TGTGCCAGCAGTTCCCCCCCCCGGACAGGGCCTCTTGGCTACACCTTC. It is translated as CASSSPPRTGPLGYTF. The chain links TRBV28 to TRBJ1-2; 8 nucleotides agree with TRBD1. This CDR3 contains 16 residues. CDR1 and CDR2 (germline): MDHEN, SYDVKM. The V and J ends lost 4 bases and 7 bases, in that order; junction bases with no gene match: 14.

V is TRBV7-3 and J is TRBJ2-5; TRBD1 matches at 9 bases. V was clipped by 5 bases and J by 5 bases; unmatched bases: 9. Per the germline V gene, CDR1 is SGHTA and CDR2 is FQGTGA. The CDR3 sequence is 15 residues long. The CDR3 protein is CASSQGTGRSETQYF. Here the CDR3 DNA reads TGTGCCAGCAGCCAAGGGACAGGGAGGTCCGAGACCCAGTACTTC.

This rearrangement joins TRBV28 to TRBJ1-2, with D possibly matching TRBD1 (6 bases). Germline-derived CDR1 and CDR2 are MDHEN and SYDVKM. V gave up 3 bases and J gave up 4 bases, with 12 bases separating them. The CDR3 length is 14 residues. The CDR3 DNA is TGTGCCAGCAGTTTTCCAGGGGTGAGCTATGGCTACACCTTC. It encodes CASSFPGVSYGYTF.

The chain couples TRBV2 to TRBJ1-5; 7 positions match TRBD1. V dropped 6 bases and J dropped 4; count of bases not matched to a gene: 9. The CDR3 length is 15 residues. CDR1 SNHLY and CDR2 FYNNEI come from the germline V gene. The chain's CDR3 is CASSPGQVINQPQHF. DNA of the CDR3: TGTGCCAGCAGCCCCGGACAGGTGATTAATCAGCCCCAGCATTTT. Together with reference TRBV2 and TRBJ1-5, the CDR3 gives the full variable domain: EPEVTQTPSHQVTQMGQEVILRCVPISNHLYFYWYRQILGQKVEFLVSFYNNEISEKSEIFDDQFSVERPDGSNFTLKIRSTKLEDSAMYFCASSPGQVINQPQHFGDGTRLSIL.

The rearrangement uses TRBV7-2 and TRBJ1-4; D unclear. V shed 5 bases and J shed 8 bases, with 15 bases lying between them. The CDR3 is 14 residues long. Germline V gene lookup returns CDR1 SGHTA and CDR2 FQGNSA. The CDR3 spells CASSPGWGKEKLFF. CDR3 bases: TGTGCCAGCAGCCCGGGATGGGGAAAAGAAAAACTGTTTTTT.

The chain links TRBV12-3 or TRBV12-4 to TRBJ2-5, with D unresolved. Trimming cost V 7 bases and J 5 bases, with 11 bases left between them. CDR3 length equals 12 residues. CDR3 DNA: TGTGCCAGCACCTCCAGGTGGGAGACCCAGTACTTC. Its protein is CASTSRWETQYF.

The chain links TRBV5-1 to TRBJ1-2, with unresolved D. V gave up 1 base and J gave up 6 bases, with 7 bases separating them. The germline V gene has CDR1 SGHRS and CDR2 YFSETQ. The CDR3 consists of 12 residues. The CDR3 DNA reads as TGCGCCAGCAGCTTGTCCTCAGATGGCTACACCTTC. Translated, it gives CASSLSSDGYTF.

J is TRBJ2-2 and V is TRBV2, with 11 bases matching TRBD2. J lost 4 bases, V lost 8 bases, and 6 bases had no gene match. Germline V gene sequence: CDR1 SNHLY, CDR2 FYNNEI. The CDR3 has 15 residues. In DNA, the CDR3 is TGTGCCAGCTCCTTACTAGCGGGAGCCACCGGGGAGCTGTTTTTT. Protein product: CASSLLAGATGELFF. The full variable domain, completed using reference TRBV2 and TRBJ2-2, is EPEVTQTPSHQVTQMGQEVILRCVPISNHLYFYWYRQILGQKVEFLVSFYNNEISEKSEIFDDQFSVERPDGSNFTLKIRSTKLEDSAMYFCASSLLAGATGELFFGEGSRLTVL.

This sequence joins TRBV14 and TRBJ2-7; TRBD2 agrees at 7 bases. The trim removed 2 bases at V and 5 bases at J, leaving 9 bases unmatched. Germline V gene data show CDR1 as SGHDN and CDR2 as FVKESK. The CDR3 contains 15 residues. CDR3 DNA: TGTGCCAGCAGCCAACTAAGGGAGGGCTTCCACGAGCAGTACTTC. Translating gives CASSQLREGFHEQYF.

This chain links TRBV15 with TRBJ1-3, with 7 bases that match TRBD1. The trim removed 3 bases at V and 1 base at J, leaving 3 bases unmatched. CDR1 and CDR2 from the germline V gene are LNHNV and YYDKDF (reference sequence). This CDR3 is 15 amino acids long. CDR3 nucleotides: TGTGCCACCAGCAGCGACAGGGTTTCTGGAAACACCATATATTTT. Amino acids: CATSSDRVSGNTIYF.

The CDR3 bases are TGTGCCAGCAGCTCTCAACAGGGCCCCCAAGCTGAAGCTTTCTTT. Amino acids: CASSSQQGPQAEAFF. The V call is TRBV7-6, the J call TRBJ1-1, with D perhaps matching TRBD1 (6 bases). V dropped 4 bases and J dropped 6 bases, with 18 bases sitting between them. The CDR3 is 15 amino acids. Germline CDR1 reads SGHVS; CDR2 reads FNYEAQ.

The rearrangement links TRBV5-1 to TRBJ2-3, with a tentative D call TRBD2 (5 bases). Trimming stripped 0 bases from V and 0 bases from J, with 14 bases between. Germline loops: CDR1 SGHRS, CDR2 YFSETQ. The CDR3 is 17 residues long. The CDR3 reads CASSLGEHRTSTDTQYF. The CDR3, as DNA: TGCGCCAGCAGCTTGGGGGAGCACCGAACTAGCACAGATACGCAGTATTTT. The full variable domain, in which reference TRBV5-1 and TRBJ2-3 provide the parts outside the CDR3, is KAGVTQTPRYLIKTRGQQVTLSCSPISGHRSVSWYQQTPGQGLQFLFEYFSETQRNKGNFPGRFSGRQFSNSRSEMNVSTLELGDSALYLCASSLGEHRTSTDTQYFGPGTRLTVL.

V and J are TRBV5-4 and TRBJ1-2; perhaps TRBD1 as D (5 bases). Per germline, CDR1 SGHNT and CDR2 YYREEE (reference sequence). The CDR3 is 16 residues long. V was clipped by 0 bases and J by 7 bases, with 19 bases between them. The CDR3 region has the DNA TGTGCCAGCAGCTTGGGGGTATGGGGAGGGGATCGTGGCTACACCTTC. Its protein is CASSLGVWGGDRGYTF. Full variable domain (missing parts from reference TRBV5-4 and TRBJ1-2): ETGVTQSPTHLIKTRGQQVTLRCSSQSGHNTVSWYQQALGQGPQFIFQYYREEENGRGNFPPRFSGLQFPNYSSELNVNALELDDSALYLCASSLGVWGGDRGYTFGSGTRLTVV.

The chain has TRBV27 and TRBJ2-7; possible D gene TRBD1, 5 bases. This CDR3 has 14 residues. Looked up from germline, CDR1 is MNHEY and CDR2 is SMNVEV (reference sequence). The germline V and J ends were trimmed by 6 bases and 3 bases, with 15 bases remaining between them. The CDR3 spells CASSPLDSDYEQYF. The CDR3, as DNA: TGTGCCAGCAGCCCGCTAGACAGTGACTACGAGCAGTACTTC.

In this sample, this clone turned up once. J is TRBJ1-4 and V is TRBV29-1; possible D gene TRBD1, 5 bases. The CDR3 sequence is 13 residues long. Germline V gene lookup returns CDR1 SQVTM and CDR2 ANQGSEA. V gave up 6 bases and J gave up 8 bases, with 16 bases separating them. The CDR3 here is CSVKTFRGEKLFF. The DNA for the CDR3 is TGCAGCGTAAAGACATTTAGGGGCGAAAAACTGTTTTTT.